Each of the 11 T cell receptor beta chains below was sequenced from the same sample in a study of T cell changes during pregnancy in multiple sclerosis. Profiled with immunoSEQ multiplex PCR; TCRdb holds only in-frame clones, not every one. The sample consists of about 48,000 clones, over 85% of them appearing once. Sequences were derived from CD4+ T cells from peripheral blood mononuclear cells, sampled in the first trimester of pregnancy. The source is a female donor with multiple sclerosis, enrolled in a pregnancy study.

CDR3 amino acids: CASSPTRGVSNQPQHF. CDR3 bases: TGCGCCAGCAGCCCAACCAGGGGAGTTAGCAATCAGCCCCAGCATTTT. The V and J genes are TRBV4-1 and TRBJ1-5; TRBD1 might be the D (6 bases). Trimming shortened V by 4 bases and J by 0 bases, and 13 bases separated the two germline ends. The CDR3 totals 16 residues. From germline, CDR1 is MGHRA and CDR2 YSYEKL.

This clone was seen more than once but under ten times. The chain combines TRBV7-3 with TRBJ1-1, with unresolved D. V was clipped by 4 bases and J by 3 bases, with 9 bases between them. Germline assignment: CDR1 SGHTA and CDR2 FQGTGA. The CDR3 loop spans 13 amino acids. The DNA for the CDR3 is TGTGCCAGCAGCTCCGCAGCGCACACTGAAGCTTTCTTT. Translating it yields CASSSAAHTEAFF.

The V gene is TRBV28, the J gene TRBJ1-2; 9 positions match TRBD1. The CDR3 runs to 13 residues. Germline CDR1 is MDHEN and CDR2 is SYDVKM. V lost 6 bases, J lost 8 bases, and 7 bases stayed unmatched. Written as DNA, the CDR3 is TGTGCCAGCAGCCTACAGGGGGCTCGGGGCTACACCTTC. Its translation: CASSLQGARGYTF.

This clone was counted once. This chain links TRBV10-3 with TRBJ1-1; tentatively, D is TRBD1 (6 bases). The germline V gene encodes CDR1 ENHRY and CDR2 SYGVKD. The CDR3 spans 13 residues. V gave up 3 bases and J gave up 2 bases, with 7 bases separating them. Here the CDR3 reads CAISEQGNTEAFF. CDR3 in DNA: TGTGCCATCAGTGAACAGGGAAACACTGAAGCTTTCTTT.

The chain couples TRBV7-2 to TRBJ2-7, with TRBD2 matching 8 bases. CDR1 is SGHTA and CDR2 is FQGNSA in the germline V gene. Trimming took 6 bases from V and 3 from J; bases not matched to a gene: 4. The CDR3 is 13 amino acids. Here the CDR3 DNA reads TGTGCCAGCAGACCGACTAGCGTCTACGAGCAGTACTTC. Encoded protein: CASRPTSVYEQYF.

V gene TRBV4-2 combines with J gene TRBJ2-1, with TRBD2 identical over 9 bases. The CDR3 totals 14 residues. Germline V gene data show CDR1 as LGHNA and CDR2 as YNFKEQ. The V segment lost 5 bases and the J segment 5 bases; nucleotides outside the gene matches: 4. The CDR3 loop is CASSSERGDNEQFF. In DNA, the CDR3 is TGTGCCAGCAGCTCAGAGCGGGGGGACAATGAGCAGTTCTTC.

CDR3 residues: CASSDSRDSRFTDTQYF. As DNA, the CDR3 is TGTGCCAGCAGTGATTCTAGGGACAGCAGATTCACAGATACGCAGTATTTT. V is TRBV27 and J is TRBJ2-3; the match to TRBD1 covers 7 bases. CDR3 length: 17 residues. The germline V gene has CDR1 MNHEY and CDR2 SMNVEV (reference sequence). V trimming: 5 bases; J trimming: 2 bases; junction bases outside the gene matches: 13.

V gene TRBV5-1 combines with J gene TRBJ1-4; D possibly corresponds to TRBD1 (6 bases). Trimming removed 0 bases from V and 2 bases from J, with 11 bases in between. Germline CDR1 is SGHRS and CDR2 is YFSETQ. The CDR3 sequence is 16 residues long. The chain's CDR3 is CASSLVSGATNEKLFF. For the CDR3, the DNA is TGCGCCAGCAGCTTGGTATCAGGGGCCACTAATGAAAAACTGTTTTTT.

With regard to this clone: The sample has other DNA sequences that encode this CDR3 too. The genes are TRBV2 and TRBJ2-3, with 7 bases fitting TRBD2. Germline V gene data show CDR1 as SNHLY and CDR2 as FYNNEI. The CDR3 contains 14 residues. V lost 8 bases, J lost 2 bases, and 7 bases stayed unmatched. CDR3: CASFLSGVTDTQYF. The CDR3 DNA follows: TGTGCCAGCTTTCTAAGCGGGGTCACAGATACGCAGTATTTT.

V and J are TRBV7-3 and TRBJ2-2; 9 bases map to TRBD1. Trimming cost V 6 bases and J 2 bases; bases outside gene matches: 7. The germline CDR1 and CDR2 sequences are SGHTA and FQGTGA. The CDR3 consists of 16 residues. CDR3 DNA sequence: TGTGCCAGCAGTTCCTTCACAGGGGGCAACACCGGGGAGCTGTTTTTT. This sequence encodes CASSSFTGGNTGELFF.

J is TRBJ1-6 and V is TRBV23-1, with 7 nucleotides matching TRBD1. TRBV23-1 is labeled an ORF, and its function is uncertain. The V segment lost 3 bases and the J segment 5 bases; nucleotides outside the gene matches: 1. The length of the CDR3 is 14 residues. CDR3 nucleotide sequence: TGCGCCAGCAGTCATACAGGGGATAATTCACCCCTCCACTTT. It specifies CASSHTGDNSPLHF.